This TCR beta chain was documented in a study of shared clonotypes between healthy human individuals. Note on this clone: What it binds is not known.

An even split of each subset's genomic DNA across several immunoSEQ plates was performed. Each PCR replicate run on unsorted PBMC took in approximately 310 ng DNA, tens of thousands of T cell genomes. The assay was immunoSEQ multiplex PCR, and TCRdb's table has in-frame clones only and misses some. The sample carries about 470,000 clones, roughly 80% recorded once. Study results and caveats: The sole specimen, blood, was sampled, and tissue repertoires likely differ.

The CDR3 contains 16 residues. Trimming stripped 3 bases from V and 1 base from J, with 15 bases between. Germline V gene lookup returns CDR1 LNHNV and CDR2 YYDKDF (reference sequence). Sequencing input: PBMCs. The receptor's source is a middle-aged woman in good health. Some clones in this sample may be carry-over from other donors' samples. The chain combines TRBV15 with TRBJ2-5; D may correspond to TRBD1 or TRBD2 (5 bases each). The CDR3 sequence: CATSSGARTPQETQYF. The CDR3 nucleotides are TGTGCCACCAGCAGTGGGGCTAGGACTCCCCAAGAGACCCAGTACTTC. The variable domain in full, completed from reference TRBV15 and TRBJ2-5, reads DAMVIQNPRYQVTQFGKPVTLSCSQTLNHNVMYWYQQKSSQAPKLLFHYYDKDFNNEADTPDNFQSRRPNTSFCFLDIRSPGLGDTAMYLCATSSGARTPQETQYFGPGTRLLVL.